This is a list of T cell receptor beta chains from one sample in a study of shared clonotypes between healthy human individuals. Data came from immunoSEQ multiplex PCR; TCRdb stores just in-frame clones and leaves some out. The sample holds about 320,000 clones; over 75% are singletons and the top ten take 15% to 20%. The sample was memory CD8+ T cells sorted from blood. These receptors originate from a man aged 18 to 29 in good health. CDR3s include the opening cysteine and the closing phenylalanine or tryptophan. A D gene is named only where the DNA matches it firmly. The listing skips clone size in some rows; elsewhere it reads once, few, many or a size class.

v_call: TRBV19
d_call: NA
clone_size: NA
j_call: TRBJ1-1
cdr3_length: 14
cdr3_nt: TGTGCCAGTAGTCATGACGGGGAACACACTGAAGCTTTCTTT
cdr3_aa: CASSHDGEHTEAFF

v_call: TRBV14
d_call: NA
clone_size: NA
j_call: TRBJ2-7
cdr3_length: 12
cdr3_nt: TGTGCCAGCAGCGTCAGTTTCTACGAGCAGTACTTC
cdr3_aa: CASSVSFYEQYF

v_call: TRBV6-5
d_call: NA
clone_size: NA
j_call: TRBJ2-7
cdr3_length: 12
cdr3_nt: TGTGCCAGCAGTCCTGGGAGCTACGAGCAGTACTTC
cdr3_aa: CASSPGSYEQYF

v_call: TRBV7-9
d_call: NA
clone_size: few
j_call: TRBJ1-2
cdr3_length: 14
cdr3_nt: TGTGCCAGCAGCTTAGTGTACAGTAACTATGGCTACACCTTC
cdr3_aa: CASSLVYSNYGYTF

v_call: TRBV12-5
d_call: NA
clone_size: NA
j_call: TRBJ2-7
cdr3_length: 16
cdr3_nt: TGTGCTAGTGGTCCCCGTCTCCGAAAGAGCTCCTACGAGCAGTACTTC
cdr3_aa: CASGPRLRKSSYEQYF

v_call: TRBV4-3
d_call: NA
clone_size: once
j_call: TRBJ2-2
cdr3_length: 14
cdr3_nt: TGCGCCAGCAGCCCAGGGACTGGCACCGGGGAGCTGTTTTTT
cdr3_aa: CASSPGTGTGELFF

v_call: TRBV12-5
d_call: TRBD1
clone_size: NA
j_call: TRBJ2-7
cdr3_length: 14
cdr3_nt: TGTGCTAGTGCCCCTAGGACAGGGAACTACGAGCAGTACTTC
cdr3_aa: CASAPRTGNYEQYF

v_call: TRBV9
d_call: TRBD2
clone_size: NA
j_call: TRBJ2-1
cdr3_length: 16
cdr3_nt: TGTGCCAGCAGCGTAGACGGGAGGGAGTTCTACAATGAGCAGTTCTTC
cdr3_aa: CASSVDGREFYNEQFF

v_call: TRBV5-1
d_call: TRBD2
clone_size: NA
j_call: TRBJ2-1
cdr3_length: 16
cdr3_nt: TGCGCCAGCAGCTCGCTAGCGGGGGTCTCCTACAATGAGCAGTTCTTC
cdr3_aa: CASSSLAGVSYNEQFF

v_call: TRBV7-9
d_call: TRBD2
clone_size: NA
j_call: TRBJ2-2
cdr3_length: 17
cdr3_nt: TGTGCCAGCAGCTCGAATCTAGCGGGAGCGAACACCGGGGAGCTGTTTTTT
cdr3_aa: CASSSNLAGANTGELFF

v_call: TRBV4-1
d_call: NA
clone_size: NA
j_call: TRBJ2-1
cdr3_length: 15
cdr3_nt: TGCGCCAGCAGCCGCCGAAGACTCCTCTACAATGAGCAGTTCTTC
cdr3_aa: CASSRRRLLYNEQFF

v_call: TRBV11-2
d_call: NA
clone_size: once
j_call: TRBJ2-3
cdr3_length: 14
cdr3_nt: TGTGCCAGCAGCTTAGCGGCCTTCACAGATACGCAGTATTTT
cdr3_aa: CASSLAAFTDTQYF

v_call: TRBV11-3
d_call: NA
clone_size: NA
j_call: TRBJ2-2
cdr3_length: 14
cdr3_nt: TGTGCCAGCAGCCCCTCCCCGAACACCGGGGAGCTGTTTTTT
cdr3_aa: CASSPSPNTGELFF

v_call: TRBV27
d_call: NA
clone_size: NA
j_call: TRBJ2-5
cdr3_length: 14
cdr3_nt: TGTGCCAGCAGTTTATCTGGTTCCAACGGGGCCCAGTACTTC
cdr3_aa: CASSLSGSNGAQYF

v_call: TRBV7-8
d_call: NA
clone_size: NA
j_call: TRBJ2-7
cdr3_length: 14
cdr3_nt: TGTGCCAGCAGCCCCCAGGGGTGGGGCGACGAGCAGTACTTC
cdr3_aa: CASSPQGWGDEQYF

v_call: TRBV7-6
d_call: NA
clone_size: medium-sized
j_call: TRBJ1-4
cdr3_length: 14
cdr3_nt: TGTGCCAGCAGCCTGGACCCCGATGGAGAAAAACTGTTTTTT
cdr3_aa: CASSLDPDGEKLFF

v_call: TRBV4-1
d_call: NA
clone_size: NA
j_call: TRBJ1-6
cdr3_length: 20
cdr3_nt: TGCGCCAGCAGCCAAATCAGCCCGGGCATCCACAGAAAATTCAATTCACCCCTCCACTTT
cdr3_aa: CASSQISPGIHRKFNSPLHF

v_call: TRBV27
d_call: NA
clone_size: few
j_call: TRBJ2-2
cdr3_length: 12
cdr3_nt: TGTGCCAGCAGTGTAACTCACGGGGAGCTGTTTTTT
cdr3_aa: CASSVTHGELFF

v_call: TRBV11-2
d_call: NA
clone_size: NA
j_call: TRBJ2-7
cdr3_length: 15
cdr3_nt: TGTGCCAGCAGCTTAAGAGTAGGCGGTCCCTACGAGCAGTACTTC
cdr3_aa: CASSLRVGGPYEQYF

v_call: TRBV28
d_call: TRBD1
clone_size: NA
j_call: TRBJ1-2
cdr3_length: 15
cdr3_nt: TGTGCCAGCAACCAACAGGGGGCGCTTGGCTATGGCTACACCTTC
cdr3_aa: CASNQQGALGYGYTF

v_call: TRBV7-9
d_call: NA
clone_size: once
j_call: TRBJ2-4
cdr3_length: 16
cdr3_nt: TGTGCCAGCAGCTTAGGCCAAGTACACGGCAAAAACATTCAGTACTTC
cdr3_aa: CASSLGQVHGKNIQYF

v_call: TRBV7-9
d_call: NA
clone_size: NA
j_call: TRBJ1-2
cdr3_length: 12
cdr3_nt: TGTGCCAGCAGCTTTACAGAACATGGCTACACCTTC
cdr3_aa: CASSFTEHGYTF

v_call: TRBV19
d_call: TRBD1
clone_size: NA
j_call: TRBJ2-7
cdr3_length: 13
cdr3_nt: TGTGCCAGTAGTTTCCGACAGGGCGACGAGCAGTACTTC
cdr3_aa: CASSFRQGDEQYF

v_call: TRBV4-3
d_call: NA
clone_size: NA
j_call: TRBJ1-3
cdr3_length: 15
cdr3_nt: TGCGCCAGCAGCCAATATTCTAGCTCTGGAAACACCATATATTTT
cdr3_aa: CASSQYSSSGNTIYF

v_call: TRBV7-2
d_call: TRBD1
clone_size: NA
j_call: TRBJ2-7
cdr3_length: 15
cdr3_nt: TGTGCCAGCAGCCATTGGGGACAGGAGTCCTACGAGCAGTACTTC
cdr3_aa: CASSHWGQESYEQYF

v_call: TRBV23-1
d_call: NA
clone_size: NA
j_call: TRBJ2-2
cdr3_length: 10
cdr3_nt: TGCGCCAGCAGTGCGGGGGAGCTGTTTTTT
cdr3_aa: CASSAGELFF